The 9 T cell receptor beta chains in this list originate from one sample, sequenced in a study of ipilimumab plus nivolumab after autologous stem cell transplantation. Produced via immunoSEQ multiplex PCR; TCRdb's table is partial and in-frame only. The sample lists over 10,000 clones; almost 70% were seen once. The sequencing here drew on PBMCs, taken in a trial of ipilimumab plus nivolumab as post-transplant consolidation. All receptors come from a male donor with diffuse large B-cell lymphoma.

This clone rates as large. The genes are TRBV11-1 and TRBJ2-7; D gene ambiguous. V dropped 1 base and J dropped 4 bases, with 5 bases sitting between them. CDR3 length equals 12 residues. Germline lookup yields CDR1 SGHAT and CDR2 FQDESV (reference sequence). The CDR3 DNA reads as TGTGCCAGCAGCTTAGAAGCGTACGAGCAGTACTTC. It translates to CASSLEAYEQYF.

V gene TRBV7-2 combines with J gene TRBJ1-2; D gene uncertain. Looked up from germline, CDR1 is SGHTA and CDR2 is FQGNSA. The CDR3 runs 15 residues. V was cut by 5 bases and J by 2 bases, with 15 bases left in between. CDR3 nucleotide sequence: TGTGCCAGCAGCAGATCCACTAGGGAAAACTATGGCTACACCTTC. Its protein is CASSRSTRENYGYTF. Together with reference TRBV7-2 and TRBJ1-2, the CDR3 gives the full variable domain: GAGVSQSPSNKVTEKGKDVELRCDPISGHTALYWYRQSLGQGLEFLIYFQGNSAPDKSGLPSDRFSAERTGGSVSTLTIQRTQQEDSAVYLCASSRSTRENYGYTFGSGTRLTVV.

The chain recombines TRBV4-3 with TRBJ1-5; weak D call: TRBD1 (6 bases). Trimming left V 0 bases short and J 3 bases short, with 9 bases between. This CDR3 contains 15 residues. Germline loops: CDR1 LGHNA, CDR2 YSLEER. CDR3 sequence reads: CASSQESGVNQPQHF. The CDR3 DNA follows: TGCGCCAGCAGCCAAGAATCAGGGGTCAATCAGCCCCAGCATTTT.

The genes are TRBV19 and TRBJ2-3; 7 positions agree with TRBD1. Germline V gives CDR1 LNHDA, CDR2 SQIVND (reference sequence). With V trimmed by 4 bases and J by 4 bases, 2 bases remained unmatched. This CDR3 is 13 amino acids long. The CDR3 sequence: CASSRDRADTQYF. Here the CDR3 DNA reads TGTGCCAGTAGTAGAGACAGGGCAGATACGCAGTATTTT.

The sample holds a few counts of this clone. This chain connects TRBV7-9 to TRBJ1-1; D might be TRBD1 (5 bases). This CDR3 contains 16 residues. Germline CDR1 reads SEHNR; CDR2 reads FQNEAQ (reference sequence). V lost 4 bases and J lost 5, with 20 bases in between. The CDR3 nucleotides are TGTGCCAGCAGCTCCAGCAGGGCGAGATTTGGGACTGAAGCTTTCTTT. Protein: CASSSSRARFGTEAFF.

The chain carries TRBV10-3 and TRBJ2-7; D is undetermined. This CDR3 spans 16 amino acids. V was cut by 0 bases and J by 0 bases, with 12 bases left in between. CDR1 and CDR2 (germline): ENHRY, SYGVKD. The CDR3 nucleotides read TGTGCCATCAGTGAGTCCGCAGCGTTGAGCTCCTACGAGCAGTACTTC. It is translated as CAISESAALSSYEQYF.

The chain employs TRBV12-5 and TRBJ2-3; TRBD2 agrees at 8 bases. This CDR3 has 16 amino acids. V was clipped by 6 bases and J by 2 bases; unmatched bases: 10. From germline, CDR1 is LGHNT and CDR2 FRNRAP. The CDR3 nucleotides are TGTGCTAGTGGACAAGGACTAGCCTGGGACACAGATACGCAGTATTTT. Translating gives CASGQGLAWDTDTQYF.

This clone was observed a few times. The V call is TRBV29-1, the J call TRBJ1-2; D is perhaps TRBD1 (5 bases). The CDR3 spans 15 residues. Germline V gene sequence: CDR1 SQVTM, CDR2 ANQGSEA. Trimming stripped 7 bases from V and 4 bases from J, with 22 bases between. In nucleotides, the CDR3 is TGCAGCGCCCCCTGGGACTCCAAATGGGGCTATGGCTACACCTTC. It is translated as CSAPWDSKWGYGYTF.

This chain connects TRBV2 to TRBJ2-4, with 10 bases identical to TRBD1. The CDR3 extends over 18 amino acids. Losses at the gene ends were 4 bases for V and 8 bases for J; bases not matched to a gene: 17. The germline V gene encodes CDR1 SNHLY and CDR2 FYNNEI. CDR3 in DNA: TGTGCCAGCAGTGTAAAATTAAGAGGGACAGGGGAGAGGGACATTCAGTACTTC. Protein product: CASSVKLRGTGERDIQYF.